In its sample, the clone carrying this T cell receptor (beta chain) was seen a few times. Its antigen remains unidentified. A single record per CDR3 protein comes from TCRdb applying MiXCR to the 5' RACE reads. The sample shows under 300,000 distinct CDR3 sequences, 6% to 7.5% of them seen only once. This record belongs to a study of T cells after yellow fever vaccination. Study-wide points: Clones from primary vaccination mostly reappeared after the booster (around 96% CD4, about 85% CD8). Researchers noted that a small share of clonotypes showed up in both CD4 and CD8 compartments.

Per germline, CDR1 GTSNPN and CDR2 SVGIG (reference sequence). Trimming stripped 1 base from V and 4 bases from J, with 11 bases between. The CDR3 totals 15 residues. The V gene is TRBV30, the J gene TRBJ1-6, with D possibly TRBD1 on 6 matching bases. The sample consisted of CD4+ T cells sorted from PBMCs, taken 15 days after the yellow fever booster vaccination. This sequence was found in a man aged 30 to 39 who received the YFV17D yellow fever vaccine. CDR3 loop: CAWSGRQAYNSPLHF. As DNA, the CDR3 is TGTGCCTGGAGTGGGAGACAGGCGTATAATTCACCCCTCCACTTT.